The 28 T cell receptor beta chains listed next were all sequenced from one sample in a study of blood T cell repertoires in COVID-19. The protocol was immunoSEQ multiplex PCR, while the TCRdb copy is restricted to in-frame clones and leaves out a portion. The sample holds under 100,000 clones, around nine tenths seen once. The sequenced sample consisted of peripheral blood. The receptors come from a woman between 65 and 79 years old with acute or convalescent COVID-19.

This chain joins TRBV30 and TRBJ2-1, with D hard to call. Trimming left V 2 bases short and J 9 bases short, with 11 bases between. CDR1 GTSNPN and CDR2 SVGIG come from the germline V gene (reference sequence). The CDR3 sequence is 12 residues long. The CDR3 DNA reads TGTGCCTGGAGTCCGAAGAGGAGTGAGCAGTTCTTC. Residues: CAWSPKRSEQFF. Supplemented by reference TRBV30 and TRBJ2-1, the full variable domain reads SQTIHQWPATLVQPVGSPLSLECTVEGTSNPNLYWYRQAAGRGLQLLFYSVGIGQISSEVPQNLSASRPQDRQFILSSKKLLLSDSGFYLCAWSPKRSEQFFGPGTRLTVL.

This clone has just one count. The chain couples TRBV25-1 to TRBJ2-1, with D possibly TRBD1 on 5 matching bases. The germline V gene encodes CDR1 MGHDK and CDR2 SYGVNS. Trimming took 9 bases from V and 7 from J, leaving 19 bases between them. This CDR3 has 14 residues. CDR3 in amino acids: CASRDSLRLNEQFF. The CDR3 DNA is TGTGCCAGTCGCGACAGCCTCCGCTTGAATGAGCAGTTCTTC.

This chain links TRBV19 with TRBJ2-3; 14 bases map to TRBD2. This CDR3 is 14 amino acids long. Germline V gene data show CDR1 as LNHDA and CDR2 as SQIVND (reference sequence). The chain's CDR3 is CATRGLAGVDTQYF. CDR3 in DNA: TGTGCAACGCGGGGACTAGCGGGGGTGGATACGCAGTATTTT.

The chain links TRBV13 to TRBJ2-3, with 13 bases matching TRBD2. This CDR3 region has 15 residues. CDR1 and CDR2 (germline): PRHDT, FYEKMQ (reference sequence). Trimming removed 5 bases from V and 4 bases from J; junction bases left unmatched: 3. This chain's CDR3 is CASSAGLAGADTQYF. CDR3 coding DNA: TGTGCCAGCAGCGCCGGACTAGCGGGGGCAGATACGCAGTATTTT.

The CDR3 DNA is TGTGCCAGCAGCCAAGGTGCGTCTGGGGCCAACGTCCTGACTTTC. The encoded protein is CASSQGASGANVLTF. The chain is built from TRBV3-1 (or the pseudogene TRBV3-2) and TRBJ2-6; D is uncertain. CDR3 length: 15 residues. V was pared by 1 base and J by 1 base, with 5 bases between. Germline values: CDR1 LGHDT, CDR2 YNNKEL (reference sequence).

In this sample, this clone turned up a few times. The genes are TRBV6-5 and TRBJ1-5, with 8 nucleotides matching TRBD1. Germline V CDR1 and CDR2: MNHEY, SVGAGI. V lost 6 bases and J lost 6; bases outside the gene matches: 4. The CDR3 is 13 residues long. The DNA of the CDR3 is TGTGCCAGCAGAACAGGGGGGGCTCAGCCCCAGCATTTT. It yields the protein CASRTGGAQPQHF.

A single count supports this clone. This chain links TRBV4-2 with TRBJ1-6; 9 nucleotides match TRBD1. After removal of 0 bases from V and 10 bases from J, the junction contained 10 bases not matched to a gene. Germline V gene sequence: CDR1 LGHNA, CDR2 YNFKEQ. The CDR3 loop spans 17 amino acids. CDR3 nucleotide sequence: TGTGCCAGCAGCCAAGAGAAATGGACAGGGGTTAACTCACCCCTCCACTTT. This sequence encodes CASSQEKWTGVNSPLHF.

The chain couples TRBV28 to TRBJ1-5; TRBD1 matches at 11 bases. CDR3 length: 15 residues. V shed 7 bases, J shed 7 bases, and the junction held 9 bases outside the gene matches. Germline V lookup: CDR1 MDHEN, CDR2 SYDVKM. The CDR3 here is CASTFRTGGGQPQHF. The CDR3 coding sequence is TGTGCCAGCACCTTCCGGACAGGGGGCGGGCAGCCCCAGCATTTT.

The chain combines TRBV5-1 with TRBJ2-7; 7 bases line up with TRBD1. The CDR3 spans 13 residues. V shed 5 bases and J 2 bases; nucleotides not matched to a gene: 4. Looked up from germline, CDR1 is SGHRS and CDR2 is YFSETQ. This chain's CDR3 is CASSSDRAYEQYF. The CDR3 DNA follows: TGCGCCAGCAGTAGCGACAGGGCCTACGAGCAGTACTTC.

J is TRBJ2-3 and V is TRBV15; 8 bases align to TRBD2. This CDR3 is 17 amino acids long. Germline assignment: CDR1 LNHNV and CDR2 YYDKDF (reference sequence). V was pared by 0 bases and J by 3 bases, with 8 bases of the junction left unmatched. CDR3 nucleotide sequence: TGTGCCACCAGCAGAGATCCCGGGGGGGAGGAGACAGATACGCAGTATTTT. Translation gives CATSRDPGGEETDTQYF.

V and J are TRBV7-2 and TRBJ2-3; TRBD2 matches at 8 bases. The CDR3 sequence is 17 residues long. J lost 1 base, V lost 4 bases, and 10 bases had no gene match. Germline-derived CDR1 and CDR2 are SGHTA and FQGNSA. This CDR3 reads CASSSKRRGAGTDTQYF. The DNA for the CDR3 is TGTGCCAGCAGCTCCAAGCGGCGGGGGGCTGGCACAGATACGCAGTATTTT.

A remark on this clone: Other DNA sequences in this specimen translate into the identical CDR3. The rearrangement links TRBV19 to TRBJ1-5; 9 bases align to TRBD1. The trim removed 1 base at V and 4 bases at J, leaving 2 bases unmatched. This CDR3 spans 15 amino acids. Germline V lookup: CDR1 LNHDA, CDR2 SQIVND (reference sequence). As DNA, the CDR3 is TGTGCCAGTAGTATAGGGACAGGGGTAAATCAGCCCCAGCATTTT. This encodes CASSIGTGVNQPQHF.

This sequence joins TRBV6-1 and TRBJ2-6; D is perhaps TRBD1 (6 bases). Germline CDR1 MNHNS, CDR2 SASEGT. Between the trimmed V and J ends, which lost 7 bases and 0 bases, there was a span of 19 bases. The CDR3 is made up of 18 amino acids. CDR3 sequence (DNA): TGTGCCAGCAATGACCTTGGGGGCCCCACCTCTGGGGCCAACGTCCTGACTTTC. Translation gives CASNDLGGPTSGANVLTF.

The chain recombines TRBV7-9 with TRBJ2-7; 7 bases are shared with TRBD1. From germline, CDR1 is SEHNR and CDR2 FQNEAQ (reference sequence). Trimming cost V 3 bases and J 3 bases; bases outside gene matches: 8. There are 15 residues in the CDR3. CDR3 sequence (DNA): TGTGCCAGCAGCTTGGGAACAGGGGAGTTCTACGAGCAGTACGTC. This translates into CASSLGTGEFYEQYV.

The V call is TRBV19, the J call TRBJ2-6; D is uncertain. The V end was cut by 3 bases, the J end by 0 bases, with 3 bases between. The CDR3 runs to 14 residues. Germline CDR1 is LNHDA and CDR2 is SQIVND (reference sequence). The CDR3 loop is CASSIGSGANVLTF. As DNA, the CDR3 is TGTGCCAGTAGTATCGGCTCTGGGGCCAACGTCCTGACTTTC.

The J gene is TRBJ2-5, the V gene TRBV5-1, with D possibly matching TRBD1 (6 bases). The germline CDR1 and CDR2 sequences are SGHRS and YFSETQ. The CDR3 extends over 14 amino acids. The V and J ends lost 5 bases and 3 bases respectively, with 14 bases between them. CDR3 sequence reads: CASSTGSGEETQYF. The CDR3 DNA reads TGCGCCAGCAGTACAGGGTCTGGGGAAGAGACCCAGTACTTC.

V is TRBV6-5 and J is TRBJ2-7; D gene uncertain. The germline CDR1 and CDR2 sequences are MNHEY and SVGAGI. V was cut by 8 bases and J by 6 bases, with 20 bases left in between. CDR3 length: 14 amino acids. This CDR3 is CASVTPGPKGEQYF. CDR3 DNA: TGTGCCAGCGTAACCCCGGGTCCCAAAGGCGAGCAGTACTTC.

V gene TRBV19 combines with J gene TRBJ2-1; D gene unclear. V lost 0 bases and J 9 bases, leaving 12 bases between the germline ends. This CDR3 region has 14 residues. The germline V gene has CDR1 LNHDA and CDR2 SQIVND (reference sequence). CDR3 amino acids: CASSIDRVVLEQFF. For the CDR3, the DNA is TGTGCCAGTAGTATAGATCGCGTGGTCCTTGAGCAGTTCTTC. Complete variable domain (other parts from reference TRBV19 and TRBJ2-1): DGGITQSPKYLFRKEGQNVTLSCEQNLNHDAMYWYRQDPGQGLRLIYYSQIVNDFQKGDIAEGYSVSREKKESFPLTVTSAQKNPTAFYLCASSIDRVVLEQFFGPGTRLTVL.

The rearrangement joins TRBV2 to TRBJ1-1; D is unclear. V dropped 6 bases and J dropped 3 bases, with 11 bases sitting between them. Germline loops: CDR1 SNHLY, CDR2 FYNNEI. The CDR3 is 13 residues long. As DNA, the CDR3 is TGTGCCAGCAGGGCAGGTCAGGACACTGAAGCTTTCTTT. Its protein is CASRAGQDTEAFF. The full variable domain, completed using reference TRBV2 and TRBJ1-1, is EPEVTQTPSHQVTQMGQEVILRCVPISNHLYFYWYRQILGQKVEFLVSFYNNEISEKSEIFDDQFSVERPDGSNFTLKIRSTKLEDSAMYFCASRAGQDTEAFFGQGTRLTVV.

CDR3 sequence (DNA): TGTGCCAGCAGTGAAATAGGGACAGGGTTGGCTCCTAATTCACCCCTCCACTTT. This sequence encodes CASSEIGTGLAPNSPLHF. V is TRBV2 and J is TRBJ1-6; TRBD1 matches 9 bases. CDR3 length: 18 residues. The germline V gene has CDR1 SNHLY and CDR2 FYNNEI. With 2 bases clipped from V and 6 bases from J, the junction kept 11 bases outside the gene matches.

This chain joins TRBV5-1 and TRBJ2-2, with 10 bases that match TRBD1. The ends lost 4 bases at V and 6 bases at J; junction bases unmatched: 15. Per germline, CDR1 SGHRS and CDR2 YFSETQ. CDR3 length: 18 residues. The chain's CDR3 is CASSAPGQGTVIAGELFF. The CDR3, as DNA: TGCGCCAGCAGCGCCCCGGGACAGGGGACAGTAATCGCCGGGGAGCTGTTTTTT.

This clone was found a few times. V and J are TRBV2 and TRBJ1-1; D possibly corresponds to TRBD1 (6 bases). CDR3 length equals 15 residues. Germline CDR1 reads SNHLY; CDR2 reads FYNNEI. V lost 6 bases to trimming and J lost 3 bases, with 17 bases between them. In DNA form, the CDR3 reads TGTGCCAGCAGGGACCTCATACAGGGAGACACTGAAGCTTTCTTT. This gives the protein CASRDLIQGDTEAFF.

The rearrangement uses TRBV10-3 and TRBJ1-2; 11 positions match TRBD1. CDR3 length equals 16 residues. V dropped 3 bases and J dropped 5; count of bases not matched to a gene: 8. Per the germline V gene, CDR1 is ENHRY and CDR2 is SYGVKD. CDR3 amino acids: CAISDLGQGARYGYTF. CDR3 in DNA: TGTGCCATCAGTGACCTCGGACAGGGGGCAAGGTATGGCTACACCTTC.

The rearrangement uses TRBV6-5 and TRBJ1-2; possible D gene TRBD1, 6 bases. The ends were cut back, 7 bases at V and 2 bases at J, with 14 bases in the middle. The germline CDR1 and CDR2 sequences are MNHEY and SVGAGI. This CDR3 spans 14 amino acids. CDR3 sequence (DNA): TGTGCCAGCAAGCAGGGGACCCCAAACTATGGCTACACCTTC. It codes for CASKQGTPNYGYTF.

This chain joins TRBV13 and TRBJ2-5; TRBD1 matches at 8 bases. Unmatched junction bases numbered 12, after V lost 5 bases and J lost 4 bases. Looked up from germline, CDR1 is PRHDT and CDR2 is FYEKMQ (reference sequence). The CDR3 runs 16 residues. CDR3 sequence reads: CASSTGQGYRPETQYF. Written as DNA, the CDR3 is TGTGCCAGCAGCACTGGACAGGGTTATCGGCCAGAGACCCAGTACTTC.

The V call is TRBV7-9, the J call TRBJ2-2; a possible D gene is TRBD2 (5 bases). The germline gives CDR1 SEHNR, CDR2 FQNEAQ (reference sequence). The CDR3 has 14 residues. The germline V and J ends were trimmed by 5 bases and 3 bases, with 10 bases remaining between them. For the CDR3, the DNA is TGTGCCAGCAGCCGATCGGGGTACACCGGGGAGCTGTTTTTT. This gives the protein CASSRSGYTGELFF.

The chain carries TRBV5-1 and TRBJ2-5; 8 nucleotides match TRBD1. Per the germline V gene, CDR1 is SGHRS and CDR2 is YFSETQ. The ends lost 1 base at V and 5 bases at J; junction bases unmatched: 4. There are 14 residues in the CDR3. The CDR3 bases are TGCGCCAGCAGCTTGTCAGGGGGCATGGAGACCCAGTACTTC. Its protein is CASSLSGGMETQYF.

In its sample, this clone was seen once. The rearrangement joins TRBV3-1 (or the pseudogene TRBV3-2) to TRBJ2-2; D may be TRBD2 (6 bases). The CDR3 totals 14 residues. Between the trimmed V and J ends, which lost 5 bases and 3 bases, there was a span of 10 bases. Germline V gene sequence: CDR1 LGHDT, CDR2 YNNKEL (reference sequence). CDR3 sequence (DNA): TGTGCCAGCAGCGCCGGGACTTACACCGGGGAGCTGTTTTTT. Protein sequence: CASSAGTYTGELFF.